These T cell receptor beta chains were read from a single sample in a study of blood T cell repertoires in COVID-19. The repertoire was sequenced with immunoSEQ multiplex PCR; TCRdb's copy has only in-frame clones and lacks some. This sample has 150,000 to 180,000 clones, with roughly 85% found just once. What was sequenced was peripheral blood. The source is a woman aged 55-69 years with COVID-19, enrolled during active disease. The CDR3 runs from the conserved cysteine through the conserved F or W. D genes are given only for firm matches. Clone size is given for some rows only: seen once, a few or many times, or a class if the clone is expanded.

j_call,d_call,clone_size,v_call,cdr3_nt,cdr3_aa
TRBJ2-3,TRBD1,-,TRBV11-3,TGTGCCAGCAGCCCAGGGACAGGGGTAGGGACAGATACGCAGTATTTT,CASSPGTGVGTDTQYF
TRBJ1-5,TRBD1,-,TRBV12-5,TGTGCTAGTGGTTTGGTACTGGGACAGGAAAATCAGCCCCAGCATTTT,CASGLVLGQENQPQHF
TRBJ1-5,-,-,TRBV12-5,TGTGCTAGTGGTTTGGCTCAGGGAAAGGGGAATCAGCCCCAGCATTTT,CASGLAQGKGNQPQHF
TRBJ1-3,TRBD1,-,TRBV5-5,TGTGCCAGCAGCTTGGACGGTACAGGGGTAAGAAACACCATATATTTT,CASSLDGTGVRNTIYF
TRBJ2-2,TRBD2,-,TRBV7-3,TGTGCCAGCGGGCTAGCGGGACCCACCGGGGAGCTGTTTTTT,CASGLAGPTGELFF
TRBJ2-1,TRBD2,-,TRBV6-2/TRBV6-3,TGTGCCAGCACCCCCCCGGCGGGGGGCCTCCCCTCCTACAATGAGCAGTTCTTC,CASTPPAGGLPSYNEQFF
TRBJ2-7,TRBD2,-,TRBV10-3,TGTGCCATCAGCGGGACTAGCGCCGAGCAGTACTTC,CAISGTSAEQYF
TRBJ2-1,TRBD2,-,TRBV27,TGTGCCAGCAGTTCCGGGACTAGCGGTTACAATGAGCAGTTCTTC,CASSSGTSGYNEQFF
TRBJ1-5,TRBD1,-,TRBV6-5,TGTGCCAGCAGAAAAGACAGGGACGGCAATCAGCCCCAGCATTTT,CASRKDRDGNQPQHF
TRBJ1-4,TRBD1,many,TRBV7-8,TGTGCCAGCAGCTTAAAGGGACAGGGAAATGAAAAACTGTTTTTT,CASSLKGQGNEKLFF
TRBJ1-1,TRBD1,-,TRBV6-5,TGTGCCAGCAAAGTACAGGGGGCTGAAACTGAAGCTTTCTTT,CASKVQGAETEAFF
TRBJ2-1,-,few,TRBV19,TGTGCCAGTAGTATAGCAGGGCCCTCCTACAATGAGCAGTTCTTC,CASSIAGPSYNEQFF
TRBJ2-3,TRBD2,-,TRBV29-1,TGCAGCGTTGAAATCCGCGGGAGTAGCACAGATACGCAGTATTTT,CSVEIRGSSTDTQYF
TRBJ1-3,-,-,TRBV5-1,TGCGCCAGCAGCTGGGGGGGCAGGCCCTTTGGACCGGGAAACACCATATATTTT,CASSWGGRPFGPGNTIYF
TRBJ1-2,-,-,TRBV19,TGTGCCAGTACCGACAGGAACTATGGCTACACCTTC,CASTDRNYGYTF
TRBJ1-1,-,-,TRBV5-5,TGTGCCAGCAGCTTTCGGACAGCCACCTATGAAGCTTTCTTT,CASSFRTATYEAFF